A single sample gave rise to the 30 T cell receptor beta chains below, sequenced in a study of T-cell reconstitution after alpha-beta-depleted transplantation in children. Unique molecular identifiers were incorporated into the prepared TCRbeta library. TCRdb re-called the PCR reads through MiXCR, storing one row per CDR3 protein. The sample lists 450,000 to 500,000 distinct CDR3 sequences; approximately 13% were seen once. The specimen comprised PBMCs from the stem cell graft donor, sampled from the stem cell graft. The receptors were sampled from a human donor who donated a stem cell graft to a child with combined immunodeficiency.

The sample holds many counts of this clonotype. As DNA, the CDR3 is TGTGCCAGCGGATACTCGTCAAACGAGCAGTACTTC. Protein product: CASGYSSNEQYF. This chain links TRBV7-9 with TRBJ2-7, with D uncertain. The CDR3 sequence is 12 residues long. The V end was cut by 8 bases, the J end by 5 bases, with 13 bases between. Germline loops: CDR1 SEHNR, CDR2 FQNEAQ (reference sequence).

A few counts support this clonotype. This chain uses TRBV6-2 or TRBV6-3 with TRBJ2-7; D is unclear. This CDR3 region has 14 residues. V lost 4 bases to trimming and J lost 0 bases, with 10 bases between them. Per the germline V gene, CDR1 is MNHEY and CDR2 is SVGEGT. The CDR3 region is CASSLRLDSYEQYF. The DNA for the CDR3 is TGTGCCAGCAGTTTGCGTCTGGACTCCTACGAGCAGTACTTC.

There are many counts of this clonotype. The rearrangement joins TRBV12-3 or TRBV12-4 to TRBJ2-3; no clear D. This CDR3 has 14 amino acids. V gave up 2 bases and J gave up 3 bases, with 9 bases separating them. The CDR3 nucleotides read TGTGCCAGCAGTTTAACCCCGACGACAGATACGCAGTATTTT. It specifies CASSLTPTTDTQYF.

Ten or more counts support this clonotype. The chain combines TRBV25-1 with TRBJ2-5; D not certain. V lost 3 bases, J lost 5 bases, and 13 bases lay in between. Germline assignment: CDR1 MGHDK and CDR2 SYGVNS. This CDR3 has 14 residues. The CDR3 sequence: CASSEWASDETQYF. CDR3 coding DNA: TGTGCCAGCAGTGAGTGGGCTAGTGACGAGACCCAGTACTTC. The full variable domain, its missing parts supplied by reference TRBV25-1 and TRBJ2-5, is EADIYQTPRYLVIGTGKKITLECSQTMGHDKMYWYQQDPGMELHLIHYSYGVNSTEKGDLSSESTVSRIRTEHFPLTLESARPSHTSQYLCASSEWASDETQYFGPGTRLLVL.

This clonotype was detected a few times. This sequence joins TRBV20-1 and TRBJ2-7; D is tentatively TRBD1 or TRBD2 (5 bases each). Germline values: CDR1 DFQATT, CDR2 SNEGSKA (reference sequence). The CDR3 spans 14 residues. Trimming stripped 1 base from V and 3 bases from J, with 13 bases between. The CDR3 sequence: CSARGETAYYEQYF. The DNA for the CDR3 is TGCAGTGCTAGAGGGGAGACAGCCTACTACGAGCAGTACTTC.

This clonotype was counted a few times. J is TRBJ2-1 and V is TRBV7-8; maybe TRBD1 (5 bases). CDR1 and CDR2 from the germline V gene are SGHVS and FQNEAQ. The CDR3 is 16 amino acids. V lost 3 bases and J lost 4, with 16 bases in between. In DNA form, the CDR3 reads TGTGCCAGCAGCTTGTACCACCTCAGGGTTTACAATGAGCAGTTCTTC. Residues: CASSLYHLRVYNEQFF.

At least ten counts were recorded for this clonotype. This rearrangement joins TRBV3-1 to TRBJ2-5, with D tentatively TRBD2 (6 bases). V lost 4 bases to trimming and J lost 5 bases, with 17 bases between them. The CDR3 is 15 amino acids. Germline CDR1 LGHDT, CDR2 YNNKEL (reference sequence). CDR3 amino acids: CASSPPGGGVETQYF. The CDR3 DNA follows: TGTGCCAGCAGCCCTCCAGGCGGAGGGGTCGAGACCCAGTACTTC.

This clonotype was picked up a small number of times. The CDR3, as DNA: TGTGCCAGCAGCTCGGGACTAGCGGGAGTTAACACCGGGGAGCTGTTTTTT. Its translation is CASSSGLAGVNTGELFF. V is TRBV7-9 and J is TRBJ2-2; 14 positions match TRBD2. CDR3 length: 17 amino acids. The trim removed 4 bases at V and 2 bases at J, leaving 3 bases unmatched. CDR1 is SEHNR and CDR2 is FQNEAQ in the germline V gene (reference sequence).

This clonotype appeared a few times. CDR3 bases: TGCAGTGCTAGAGATCTCCGACTAGCAGGAGAGCAGTTCTTC. Protein sequence: CSARDLRLAGEQFF. V usage is TRBV20-1 and J usage is TRBJ2-1; 7 bases agree with TRBD2. Trimming removed 0 bases from V and 10 bases from J; junction bases left unmatched: 9. The CDR3 spans 14 residues. Germline values: CDR1 DFQATT, CDR2 SNEGSKA (reference sequence).

The table lists this clonotype with a few counts. The J gene is TRBJ2-4, the V gene TRBV20-1, with a weak D call TRBD1 (5 bases). Germline lookup yields CDR1 DFQATT and CDR2 SNEGSKA (reference sequence). Trimming pared 1 base from V and 1 base from J, leaving 11 bases between. This CDR3 has 15 amino acids. CDR3 in DNA: TGCAGTGCTAGAGGGCCATCAGGGGCCAAAAACATTCAGTACTTC. Protein sequence: CSARGPSGAKNIQYF.

This clonotype was counted many times. The CDR3 region has the DNA TGTGCCAGCAGTTTAGAAGTCGGGTACACCGGGGAGCTGTTTTTT. As protein: CASSLEVGYTGELFF. J is TRBJ2-2 and V is TRBV27; D uncertain. The germline V and J ends were trimmed by 2 bases and 3 bases, with 10 bases remaining between them. Germline V CDR1 and CDR2: MNHEY, SMNVEV (reference sequence). The CDR3 consists of 15 residues.

This clonotype was recorded at least ten times. One junction end does not reproduce the germline sequence, and a read error may be involved. The rearrangement links TRBV12-3 or TRBV12-4 to TRBJ1-4; tentatively, D is TRBD1 (5 bases). The CDR3 has 14 amino acids. The CDR3 loop reads CASGLQALGEKLFF. In nucleotides, the CDR3 is TGTGCCAGCGGTTTACAGGCTTTGGGGGAAAAACTGTTTTTT.

This clonotype was detected many times. The chain has TRBV10-3 and TRBJ2-1; no clear D. The CDR3 loop spans 13 amino acids. Looked up from germline, CDR1 is ENHRY and CDR2 is SYGVKD. V lost 1 base, J lost 7 bases, and 8 bases lay in between. The CDR3 bases are TGTGCCATCAGTGAGTGGTGGGGTAATGAGCAGTTCTTC. Amino acid sequence: CAISEWWGNEQFF.

Only a few counts were recorded for this clonotype. This chain links TRBV10-3 with TRBJ2-1, with TRBD2 matching over 11 bases. From germline, CDR1 is ENHRY and CDR2 SYGVKD. The ends lost 6 bases at V and 7 bases at J; junction bases unmatched: 8. This CDR3 spans 15 amino acids. CDR3 amino acids: CAIRPLAGVENEQFF. The CDR3 DNA reads TGTGCCATCAGACCACTAGCGGGAGTAGAAAATGAGCAGTTCTTC.

J is TRBJ2-1 and V is TRBV7-3, with 7 positions matching TRBD2. Germline values: CDR1 SGHTA, CDR2 FQGTGA. The CDR3 loop spans 15 amino acids. Germline trimming cut 2 bases from V and 8 bases from J; bases unmatched to any gene: 9. The CDR3 is CASSLFGGSNDEQFF. The DNA of the CDR3 is TGTGCCAGCAGCTTATTCGGCGGGAGCAACGATGAGCAGTTCTTC.

This chain joins TRBV5-1 and TRBJ2-5; D ambiguous. V was shortened by 7 bases and J by 0 bases, with 4 bases between the two germline ends. Germline-derived CDR1 and CDR2 are SGHRS and YFSETQ. This CDR3 is built from 11 residues. CDR3 sequence reads: CASLYQETQYF. The DNA of the CDR3 is TGCGCCAGCTTGTACCAAGAGACCCAGTACTTC.

The V call is TRBV12-3 or TRBV12-4, the J call TRBJ2-3; 7 positions agree with TRBD2. Trimming took 4 bases from V and 5 from J; bases not matched to a gene: 12. This CDR3 is built from 16 residues. CDR3 in amino acids: CASSSEALAPVDTQYF. DNA for the CDR3: TGTGCCAGCAGTTCCGAGGCACTAGCGCCAGTAGATACGCAGTATTTT.

The chain combines TRBV9 with TRBJ2-7; 7 nucleotides match TRBD2. The V gene end was trimmed by 0 bases and the J gene end by 2 bases; junction bases not matched to a gene: 5. The germline V gene encodes CDR1 SGDLS and CDR2 YYNGEE. The CDR3 has 15 residues. For the CDR3, the DNA is TGTGCCAGCAGCGTAGTACCGGGGACTACCTACGAGCAGTACTTC. Protein product: CASSVVPGTTYEQYF.

At least ten counts were recorded for this clonotype. J is TRBJ1-5 and V is TRBV18, with D possibly TRBD1 on 5 matching bases. CDR1 and CDR2 (germline): KGHSH, LQKENI. CDR3 length: 15 residues. The V and J ends lost 2 bases and 2 bases respectively, with 10 bases between them. CDR3 sequence (DNA): TGTGCCAGCTCACCAAGGCAGGGAGGCAATCAGCCCCAGCATTTT. This sequence encodes CASSPRQGGNQPQHF. Complete variable domain (other parts from reference TRBV18 and TRBJ1-5): NAGVMQNPRHLVRRRGQEARLRCSPMKGHSHVYWYRQLPEEGLKFMVYLQKENIIDESGMPKERFSAEFPKEGPSILRIQQVVRGDSAAYFCASSPRQGGNQPQHFGDGTRLSIL.

This clonotype was detected only a few times. The chain uses TRBV9 and TRBJ2-7; the match to TRBD1 covers 9 bases. CDR3 size: 14 residues. The germline V gene has CDR1 SGDLS and CDR2 YYNGEE. With 5 bases clipped from V and 6 bases from J, the junction kept 9 bases outside the gene matches. CDR3 coding DNA: TGTGCCAGCAGTGGGGGGACAGGGTATACCGAGCAGTACTTC. Its translation: CASSGGTGYTEQYF.

This clonotype has only a few counts. CDR3 sequence: CASSLTGPGNTIYF. DNA of the CDR3: TGTGCCAGCAGCTTGACAGGGCCTGGAAACACCATATATTTT. This sequence joins TRBV7-2 and TRBJ1-3, with 7 bases matching TRBD1. Trimming at V came to 3 bases and at J to 2 bases, leaving 1 base not matched to a gene. Germline V CDR1 and CDR2: SGHTA, FQGNSA. This CDR3 is built from 14 residues.

Many counts were recorded for this clonotype. The V call is TRBV5-5, the J call TRBJ2-5; D perhaps matches TRBD2 (5 bases). The CDR3 is made up of 15 amino acids. The germline V and J ends were trimmed by 0 bases and 7 bases, with 16 bases remaining between them. Germline V CDR1 and CDR2: SGHKS, YYEKEE (reference sequence). CDR3 nucleotide sequence: TGTGCCAGCAGCTTGGTCGCTAGCAACGGTGGGACCCAGTACTTC. Its translation is CASSLVASNGGTQYF.

This chain joins TRBV7-9 and TRBJ2-1, with D perhaps matching TRBD2 (5 bases). The CDR3 totals 15 residues. In germline, CDR1 is SEHNR, CDR2 FQNEAQ (reference sequence). V lost 5 bases, J lost 3 bases, and 14 bases lay in between. CDR3 amino acids: CASSPEGGNYNEQFF. The CDR3 DNA sequence: TGTGCCAGCAGCCCCGAGGGTGGGAACTACAATGAGCAGTTCTTC. The full variable domain, rest sourced from reference TRBV7-9 and TRBJ2-1, is DTGVSQNPRHKITKRGQNVTFRCDPISEHNRLYWYRQTLGQGPEFLTYFQNEAQLEKSRLLSDRFSAERPKGSFSTLEIQRTEQGDSAMYLCASSPEGGNYNEQFFGPGTRLTVL.

The chain links TRBV4-2 to TRBJ2-7; 7 nucleotides align to TRBD1. Looked up from germline, CDR1 is LGHNA and CDR2 is YNFKEQ. The CDR3 contains 16 residues. Trimming removed 0 bases from V and 3 bases from J; junction bases left unmatched: 8. CDR3 residues: CASSQDRGQVGYEQYF. The CDR3 DNA follows: TGTGCCAGCAGCCAAGATCGTGGACAGGTGGGCTACGAGCAGTACTTC.

This chain connects TRBV5-5 to TRBJ2-3; D not resolved. Germline values: CDR1 SGHKS, CDR2 YYEKEE (reference sequence). CDR3 size: 15 residues. Trimming removed 4 bases from V and 0 bases from J, with 12 bases in between. DNA of the CDR3: TGTGCCAGCAGCGCCCCCGGGTTTAGCACAGATACGCAGTATTTT. Its protein is CASSAPGFSTDTQYF.

In this sample, this clonotype turned up many times. J is TRBJ2-7 and V is TRBV12-3 or TRBV12-4; D remains ambiguous. CDR3 length: 16 amino acids. V was trimmed by 2 bases and J by 2 bases, leaving 16 bases between them. CDR3 protein: CASSLWFEAEPYEQYF. CDR3 DNA sequence: TGTGCCAGCAGTTTATGGTTCGAGGCGGAGCCCTACGAGCAGTACTTC.

This clonotype turned up a few times. This chain links TRBV7-6 with TRBJ2-3; 12 bases map to TRBD2. Per the germline V gene, CDR1 is SGHVS and CDR2 is FNYEAQ. The CDR3 totals 15 residues. J gave up 4 bases and V 5 bases, and 4 bases lay outside the gene matches. The CDR3 spells CASSPGLAGSDTQYF. Written as DNA, the CDR3 is TGTGCCAGCAGCCCGGGACTAGCGGGTTCAGATACGCAGTATTTT.

This clonotype was counted at least ten times. The chain employs TRBV27 and TRBJ2-7; 10 bases are a match to TRBD2. The V segment lost 0 bases and the J segment 5 bases; nucleotides outside the gene matches: 4. From germline, CDR1 is MNHEY and CDR2 SMNVEV (reference sequence). The CDR3 runs 15 residues. The CDR3 DNA sequence: TGTGCCAGCAGTTTATCGTCTAGCGGGAGTCACGAGCAGTACTTC. Encoded protein: CASSLSSSGSHEQYF.

At least ten counts were recorded for this clonotype. The chain employs TRBV29-1 and TRBJ2-7; D remains unclear. Looked up from germline, CDR1 is SQVTM and CDR2 is ANQGSEA. The V end lost 5 bases, the J end lost 3 bases, and 8 bases lay between the germline ends. The CDR3 length is 11 residues. CDR3 in DNA: TGCAGCGTTCGATCCGGCTACGAGCAGTACTTC. This translates into CSVRSGYEQYF.

The chain links TRBV10-3 to TRBJ1-2, with a weak D call TRBD1 (5 bases). CDR3 length equals 18 residues. With 2 bases removed from V and 2 bases from J, the gap between germline ends came to 21 bases. Germline V gene sequence: CDR1 ENHRY, CDR2 SYGVKD. Here the CDR3 reads CAISERGPGGAWNYGYTF. The CDR3 nucleotides are TGTGCCATCAGTGAGAGGGGACCCGGTGGGGCCTGGAACTATGGCTACACCTTC.